The entry that follows covers one TCR beta chain sequence. Germline V lookup: CDR1 SGHRS, CDR2 YFSETQ. The CDR3 is made up of 17 amino acids. Trimming took 0 bases from V and 0 from J, leaving 15 bases between them. The data stem from a study of blood T cell repertoires in COVID-19. Assay: immunoSEQ multiplex PCR; the TCRdb copy retains only in-frame clones and omits some. The sample yields more than 350,000 clones, 85% to 90% seen once. The sequenced sample was PBMCs or T cells enriched from blood (not recorded which). The clonotype comes from a man aged 18-30 years who had recovered from COVID-19. The chain couples TRBV5-1 to TRBJ1-1; D unclear. The CDR3 reads CASSLGGRKRVNTEAFF. The CDR3 DNA is TGCGCCAGCAGCTTGGGGGGTAGGAAGCGGGTGAACACTGAAGCTTTCTTT.